These 30 T cell receptor beta chains came from one sample sequenced in a study of CD4+ T cells in melanoma. The repertoire was sequenced with immunoSEQ multiplex PCR; TCRdb's copy has only in-frame clones and lacks some. The sample gives some 110,000 clones, 92% of which show up once; roughly 3.1% is in the top ten. The sample was peripheral blood. The receptor set was obtained from a human donor with melanoma.

The chain combines TRBV5-6 with TRBJ1-4; perhaps TRBD1 as D (6 bases). The V gene lost 2 bases and the J gene lost 5 bases, with 10 bases spanning the gap. Germline V gene lookup returns CDR1 SGHDT and CDR2 YYEEEE. The CDR3 length is 14 residues. The CDR3 region has the DNA TGTGCCAGCAGCTTTGGGGGGCGGAATGAAAAACTGTTTTTT. As protein: CASSFGGRNEKLFF.

The chain carries TRBV10-2 and TRBJ2-5, with D perhaps given as TRBD1 or TRBD2 (5 bases each). The CDR3 loop spans 15 amino acids. CDR1 is WSHSY and CDR2 is SAAADI in the germline V gene. V lost 3 bases and J lost 4, with 15 bases in between. CDR3 in DNA: TGCGCCAGCAGTGATCACGGGACCATGAGAGAGACCCAGTACTTC. Its translation is CASSDHGTMRETQYF.

The chain couples TRBV29-1 to TRBJ2-6; D unclear. V was pared by 0 bases and J by 0 bases, with 9 bases between. CDR1 and CDR2 from the germline V gene are SQVTM and ANQGSEA. This CDR3 is 16 amino acids long. The CDR3 loop is CSVEDTMGSGANVLTF. DNA of the CDR3: TGCAGCGTTGAAGATACGATGGGCTCTGGGGCCAACGTCCTGACTTTC.

This chain connects TRBV5-1 to TRBJ2-1, with 9 nucleotides matching TRBD2. V lost 4 bases to trimming and J lost 4 bases; unmatched junction nucleotides: 3. The CDR3 consists of 14 residues. CDR1 is SGHRS and CDR2 is YFSETQ in the germline V gene. Written as DNA, the CDR3 is TGCGCCAGCAGCCCGGGACTAGCTTACAATGAGCAGTTCTTC. Translated: CASSPGLAYNEQFF.

This clone has just one count. The V gene is TRBV4-1, the J gene TRBJ2-1; D uncertain. Trimming took off 3 bases at V and 5 bases at J, with 20 bases between the two ends. CDR1 and CDR2 (germline): MGHRA, YSYEKL. The CDR3 sequence is 17 residues long. DNA of the CDR3: TGCGCCAGCAGCCATACTATGGGCCGCCGTCCCCACAATGAGCAGTTCTTC. Residues: CASSHTMGRRPHNEQFF.

The chain joins TRBV18 to TRBJ2-7; TRBD2 aligns across 11 bases. This CDR3 is 15 amino acids long. Germline assignment: CDR1 KGHSH and CDR2 LQKENI. Germline trimming cut 0 bases from V and 4 bases from J; bases unmatched to any gene: 2. The CDR3 loop reads CASSPPASGRYEQYF. CDR3 DNA: TGTGCCAGCTCACCACCGGCTAGCGGGAGGTACGAGCAGTACTTC. The complete variable domain, with remaining parts taken from reference TRBV18 and TRBJ2-7, reads NAGVMQNPRHLVRRRGQEARLRCSPMKGHSHVYWYRQLPEEGLKFMVYLQKENIIDESGMPKERFSAEFPKEGPSILRIQQVVRGDSAAYFCASSPPASGRYEQYFGPGTRLTVT.

V usage is TRBV4-1 and J usage is TRBJ2-3; D uncertain. Germline CDR1 is MGHRA and CDR2 is YSYEKL. CDR3 length: 16 amino acids. V was pared by 0 bases and J by 2 bases, with 12 bases between. The CDR3 DNA reads as TGCGCCAGCAGCCAAGATCGAGAGACCACCACAGATACGCAGTATTTT. Amino acid sequence: CASSQDRETTTDTQYF.

The rearrangement uses TRBV7-2 and TRBJ2-7, with D possibly matching TRBD1 (7 bases). The CDR3 is 14 residues long. Germline V gives CDR1 SGHTA, CDR2 FQGNSA. Deletions cut 5 bases from V and 5 bases from J, with 16 bases between. CDR3 protein: CASSPGGLAHEQYF. The CDR3, as DNA: TGTGCCAGCAGCCCAGGGGGGTTGGCCCACGAGCAGTACTTC.

This clone was detected only once. The chain joins TRBV5-4 to TRBJ1-4; perhaps TRBD1 as D (5 bases). Germline assignment: CDR1 SGHNT and CDR2 YYREEE (reference sequence). Trimming removed 0 bases at V and 3 bases at J, with 9 bases between. The CDR3 length is 15 residues. CDR3: CASSLDPGANEKLFF. In DNA form, the CDR3 reads TGTGCCAGCAGCTTGGACCCGGGGGCTAATGAAAAACTGTTTTTT.

This chain uses TRBV5-4 with TRBJ1-1, with D uncertain. The V gene's germline CDR1 is SGHNT and CDR2 YYREEE (reference sequence). The CDR3 covers 13 residues. V was cut by 0 bases and J by 6 bases, with 9 bases left in between. The CDR3 coding sequence is TGTGCCAGCAGCTTGGAATCGTCGGCTGAAGCTTTCTTT. Translating gives CASSLESSAEAFF.

The CDR3 nucleotides are TGTGCCAGCAGCGTAACTTGGACTAATGAAAAACTGTTTTTT. As protein: CASSVTWTNEKLFF. This chain uses TRBV9 with TRBJ1-4; D call uncertain. Per the germline V gene, CDR1 is SGDLS and CDR2 is YYNGEE. The CDR3 is made up of 14 amino acids. V lost 1 base and J lost 2, with 6 bases in between.

The chain combines TRBV28 with TRBJ1-4, with D tentatively TRBD1 (5 bases). The CDR3 consists of 15 residues. CDR1 is MDHEN, CDR2 SYDVKM, per germline. Trimming cost V 6 bases and J 8 bases, with 19 bases left between them. CDR3 region: CASRTRRVPAEKLFF. CDR3 coding DNA: TGTGCCAGCAGGACGCGCAGGGTGCCGGCGGAAAAACTGTTTTTT.

The rearrangement uses TRBV6-5 and TRBJ2-4, with a weak D call TRBD2 (6 bases). Germline CDR1 reads MNHEY; CDR2 reads SVGAGI. Trimming took off 2 bases at V and 10 bases at J, with 18 bases between the two ends. The CDR3 sequence is 15 residues long. The CDR3: CASSYEGGRGGIQYF. The CDR3 DNA reads TGTGCCAGCAGTTACGAGGGAGGCCGGGGTGGAATTCAGTACTTC.

The CDR3 DNA sequence: TGTGCCAGCAGCCAACTACAGCAGAACACTGAAGCTTTCTTT. This codes for CASSQLQQNTEAFF. V and J are TRBV4-2 and TRBJ1-1; D ambiguous. Germline V gives CDR1 LGHNA, CDR2 YNFKEQ. V was trimmed by 2 bases and J by 1 base, leaving 8 bases between them. The CDR3 consists of 14 residues.

The chain employs TRBV19 and TRBJ2-3; 7 bases map to TRBD2. This CDR3 is built from 14 residues. The germline gives CDR1 LNHDA, CDR2 SQIVND (reference sequence). V was pared by 5 bases and J by 3 bases, with 5 bases of the junction left unmatched. The CDR3 sequence is CASSGRDGTDTQYF. The CDR3 DNA follows: TGTGCCAGTAGTGGGAGGGACGGGACAGATACGCAGTATTTT.

The rearrangement joins TRBV5-1 to TRBJ1-1, with a possible D match to TRBD1 (6 bases). CDR3 length equals 15 residues. Germline V lookup: CDR1 SGHRS, CDR2 YFSETQ. Between the trimmed V and J ends, which lost 3 bases and 2 bases, there was a span of 14 bases. The CDR3 reads CASSWDTQTNTEAFF. CDR3 nucleotide sequence: TGCGCCAGCAGCTGGGACACCCAGACAAACACTGAAGCTTTCTTT.

V and J are TRBV5-1 and TRBJ1-4; D perhaps matches TRBD1 (5 bases). Germline loops: CDR1 SGHRS, CDR2 YFSETQ. With 4 bases removed from V and 6 bases from J, the gap between germline ends came to 16 bases. The CDR3 totals 15 residues. The CDR3 coding sequence is TGCGCCAGCAGCCCCGCCGCAGGGTTGGATGAAAAACTGTTTTTT. Its protein is CASSPAAGLDEKLFF.

The rearrangement links TRBV7-8 to TRBJ1-1; TRBD1 might be the D (6 bases). Trimming pared 6 bases from V and 1 base from J, leaving 18 bases between. The germline gives CDR1 SGHVS, CDR2 FQNEAQ. The CDR3 has 16 residues. The CDR3 is CASRQIWGRGNTEAFF. The CDR3, as DNA: TGTGCCAGCAGGCAAATTTGGGGCAGGGGGAACACTGAAGCTTTCTTT.

The chain is built from TRBV2 and TRBJ2-2; 7 positions match TRBD1. Germline V CDR1 and CDR2: SNHLY, FYNNEI. V lost 9 bases to trimming and J lost 7 bases; unmatched junction nucleotides: 14. The CDR3 spans 15 residues. The chain's CDR3 is CASSKWTGAGGELFF. The CDR3 DNA follows: TGTGCCAGTTCGAAGTGGACAGGCGCAGGCGGGGAGCTGTTTTTT.

This chain connects TRBV9 to TRBJ2-1; D unclear. Trimming removed 1 base from V and 5 bases from J, with 13 bases in between. Germline-derived CDR1 and CDR2 are SGDLS and YYNGEE. The CDR3 totals 15 residues. Here the CDR3 reads CASSVWAASNNEQFF. DNA of the CDR3: TGTGCCAGCAGCGTATGGGCGGCTAGTAACAATGAGCAGTTCTTC.

This chain connects TRBV7-9 to TRBJ1-3; D uncertain. CDR3 size: 13 residues. Germline values: CDR1 SEHNR, CDR2 FQNEAQ (reference sequence). V lost 5 bases to trimming and J lost 4 bases, with 9 bases between them. The DNA of the CDR3 is TGTGCCAGCAGCCCCAATGGCGGAAACACCATATATTTT. This encodes CASSPNGGNTIYF. Full variable domain (remainder filled in from reference TRBV7-9 and TRBJ1-3): DTGVSQNPRHKITKRGQNVTFRCDPISEHNRLYWYRQTLGQGPEFLTYFQNEAQLEKSRLLSDRFSAERPKGSFSTLEIQRTEQGDSAMYLCASSPNGGNTIYFGEGSWLTVV.

The chain combines TRBV14 with TRBJ2-7, with no clear D. Looked up from germline, CDR1 is SGHDN and CDR2 is FVKESK. Trimming cost V 0 bases and J 3 bases, with 6 bases left between them. The CDR3 runs to 13 residues. CDR3 coding DNA: TGTGCCAGCAGCCAAGATCTCGACTACGAGCAGTACTTC. This codes for CASSQDLDYEQYF. The complete variable domain, with remaining parts taken from reference TRBV14 and TRBJ2-7, reads EAGVTQFPSHSVIEKGQTVTLRCDPISGHDNLYWYRRVMGKEIKFLLHFVKESKQDESGMPNNRFLAERTGGTYSTLKVQPAELEDSGVYFCASSQDLDYEQYFGPGTRLTVT.

The chain uses TRBV18 and TRBJ1-4, with 9 bases fitting TRBD1. Per germline, CDR1 KGHSH and CDR2 LQKENI. V lost 3 bases to trimming and J lost 7 bases; unmatched junction nucleotides: 6. CDR3 length: 15 amino acids. In DNA, the CDR3 is TGTGCCAGCTCACCTCGGCGGGACAGGGCTGAAAAACTGTTTTTT. This gives the protein CASSPRRDRAEKLFF.

This clone was counted a single time. The chain couples TRBV6-5 to TRBJ2-4, with D tentatively TRBD2 (6 bases). The germline V gene has CDR1 MNHEY and CDR2 SVGAGI. This CDR3 region has 15 residues. V lost 5 bases, J lost 3 bases, and 14 bases lay in between. Here the CDR3 reads CASSRGTRGKNIQYF. CDR3 coding DNA: TGTGCCAGCAGTCGGGGGACCCGAGGCAAAAACATTCAGTACTTC.

A few counts support this clone. V and J are TRBV5-4 and TRBJ2-4; TRBD2 matches 7 bases. This CDR3 region has 16 residues. The germline V gene has CDR1 SGHNT and CDR2 YYREEE (reference sequence). V shed 3 bases and J 5 bases; nucleotides not matched to a gene: 11. The CDR3 nucleotides are TGTGCCAGCAGCTCGCCTCCGGCGGGGGTGGAAAACATTCAGTACTTC. As protein: CASSSPPAGVENIQYF.

V is TRBV29-1 and J is TRBJ2-1; no clear D. The CDR3 totals 12 residues. V gave up 4 bases and J gave up 8 bases, with 12 bases separating them. The germline V gene encodes CDR1 SQVTM and CDR2 ANQGSEA. CDR3 DNA sequence: TGCAGCGTTGCGGTCGGGTTCGATGAGCAGTTCTTC. Amino acids: CSVAVGFDEQFF.

The chain combines TRBV4-3 with TRBJ2-7; 10 bases align to TRBD2. V shed 3 bases and J 6 bases; nucleotides not matched to a gene: 11. CDR1 and CDR2 from the germline V gene are LGHNA and YSLEER. The CDR3 loop spans 16 amino acids. The CDR3 sequence is CASSQVLAGVVREQYF. DNA of the CDR3: TGCGCCAGCAGCCAGGTTCTAGCGGGAGTCGTCCGCGAGCAGTACTTC.

This rearrangement joins TRBV7-6 to TRBJ2-1; the D gene is possibly TRBD2 (5 bases). CDR3 length: 13 residues. V was shortened by 5 bases and J by 7 bases, with 12 bases between the two germline ends. Germline V lookup: CDR1 SGHVS, CDR2 FNYEAQ. The CDR3 DNA follows: TGTGCCAGCAGCGGAGAACGGGGAAATGAGCAGTTCTTC. Its protein is CASSGERGNEQFF.

CDR3 coding DNA: TGTGCCAGCAGTCCCACGGGCCCTACGGACTATGGCTACACCTTC. Protein product: CASSPTGPTDYGYTF. V and J are TRBV5-4 and TRBJ1-2; D unresolved. CDR3 size: 15 residues. V gave up 5 bases and J gave up 3 bases, with 17 bases separating them. Germline V gene sequence: CDR1 SGHNT, CDR2 YYREEE (reference sequence).

The chain carries TRBV28 and TRBJ1-2; 12 nucleotides align to TRBD1. Germline-derived CDR1 and CDR2 are MDHEN and SYDVKM. This CDR3 has 15 residues. V shed 3 bases and J 8 bases; nucleotides not matched to a gene: 7. In DNA, the CDR3 is TGTGCCAGCAGTTTCGGGACAGGGGGCTTGTACGGCTACACCTTC. As protein: CASSFGTGGLYGYTF.